A single sample is the source of the 21 T cell receptor beta chains below, sequenced in a study of blood T cell repertoires in COVID-19. Only in-frame clones appear in the TCRdb table, and some are missing; sequencing was by immunoSEQ multiplex PCR. This table has about 150,000 clones, 80% to 90% appearing once. The specimen was peripheral blood. These TCRs come from a woman between 70 and 85 years old with acute or convalescent COVID-19.

The gene calls are TRBV9 and TRBJ2-1; TRBD2 aligns across 9 bases. Trimming cost V 0 bases and J 6 bases; bases outside gene matches: 4. The CDR3 covers 15 residues. Per the germline V gene, CDR1 is SGDLS and CDR2 is YYNGEE. CDR3 coding DNA: TGTGCCAGCAGCGTAGAAGCGGGGGGTTCCAATGAGCAGTTCTTC. Translating gives CASSVEAGGSNEQFF.

The chain recombines TRBV10-1 with TRBJ1-4, with D hard to call. The CDR3 has 13 residues. V dropped 8 bases and J dropped 4 bases, with 11 bases sitting between them. Per the germline V gene, CDR1 is WNHNN and CDR2 is SYGVQD (reference sequence). CDR3 DNA: TGCGCCAGCGGAGCCCCGAGTAATGAAAAACTGTTTTTT. Its translation: CASGAPSNEKLFF.

The chain recombines TRBV25-1 with TRBJ2-2, with D possibly matching TRBD1 (5 bases). In germline, CDR1 is MGHDK, CDR2 SYGVNS. The V end lost 4 bases, the J end lost 8 bases, and 14 bases lay between the germline ends. The CDR3 spans 14 residues. Written as DNA, the CDR3 is TGTGCCAGCAGTGCCCACAGGCCTGGGGGGGAGCTGTTTTTT. It codes for CASSAHRPGGELFF. The complete variable domain, with remaining parts taken from reference TRBV25-1 and TRBJ2-2, reads EADIYQTPRYLVIGTGKKITLECSQTMGHDKMYWYQQDPGMELHLIHYSYGVNSTEKGDLSSESTVSRIRTEHFPLTLESARPSHTSQYLCASSAHRPGGELFFGEGSRLTVL.

J is TRBJ1-5 and V is TRBV19; TRBD1 might be the D (6 bases). Trimming pared 5 bases from V and 0 bases from J, leaving 11 bases between. Germline V gives CDR1 LNHDA, CDR2 SQIVND (reference sequence). The CDR3 covers 15 residues. The CDR3 DNA is TGTGCCAGTAGTTCGGACAGTTATAGCAATCAGCCCCAGCATTTT. The encoded protein is CASSSDSYSNQPQHF.

The chain is built from TRBV30 and TRBJ2-5; TRBD1 might be the D (5 bases). Germline CDR1 reads GTSNPN; CDR2 reads SVGIG (reference sequence). CDR3 length: 13 amino acids. V lost 1 base, J lost 5 bases, and 11 bases lay in between. The CDR3 is CAWSASGFETQYF. The CDR3, as DNA: TGTGCCTGGAGTGCCTCAGGGTTCGAGACCCAGTACTTC.

The chain is built from TRBV10-1 and TRBJ2-3; maybe TRBD1 (5 bases). The CDR3 is 13 amino acids. V lost 3 bases and J lost 3, with 7 bases in between. Per germline, CDR1 WNHNN and CDR2 SYGVQD (reference sequence). The DNA for the CDR3 is TGCGCCAGCAGTGATCCAGGGACAGATACGCAGTATTTT. Encoded protein: CASSDPGTDTQYF.

The chain carries TRBV28 and TRBJ1-4; TRBD1 aligns across 7 bases. Trimming cost V 3 bases and J 4 bases; bases outside gene matches: 5. Germline-derived CDR1 and CDR2 are MDHEN and SYDVKM. CDR3 length equals 15 residues. The CDR3 here is CASSLRTGVNEKLFF. As DNA, the CDR3 is TGTGCCAGCAGTTTGAGAACAGGGGTTAATGAAAAACTGTTTTTT.

The rearrangement joins TRBV6-5 to TRBJ1-2; D call uncertain. Germline V gives CDR1 MNHEY, CDR2 SVGAGI. This CDR3 contains 12 residues. V was trimmed by 5 bases and J by 8 bases, leaving 12 bases between them. The CDR3 coding sequence is TGTGCCAGCAGTCCTACAGTAACCGGCTACACCTTC. This encodes CASSPTVTGYTF.

This clone was counted only a few times. The V call is TRBV6-5, the J call TRBJ1-1, with TRBD1 matching 7 bases. The CDR3 is made up of 13 amino acids. The V and J ends lost 5 bases and 7 bases, in that order; junction bases with no gene match: 7. CDR1 is MNHEY and CDR2 is SVGAGI in the germline V gene. DNA of the CDR3: TGTGCCAGCAGTCATCAGGGGGTGATTGAAGCTTTCTTT. This encodes CASSHQGVIEAFF.

V usage is TRBV19 and J usage is TRBJ2-1; 7 positions agree with TRBD1. The CDR3 loop spans 16 amino acids. Losses at the gene ends were 4 bases for V and 3 bases for J; bases not matched to a gene: 9. Germline CDR1 and CDR2: LNHDA and SQIVND (reference sequence). CDR3 protein: CASSTITGTVYNEQFF. The CDR3 nucleotides read TGTGCCAGTAGTACGATCACCGGGACAGTCTACAATGAGCAGTTCTTC.

V usage is TRBV18 and J usage is TRBJ2-1; 9 bases map to TRBD1. The germline gives CDR1 KGHSH, CDR2 LQKENI. The CDR3 consists of 15 residues. Trimming cost V 3 bases and J 5 bases; bases outside gene matches: 5. This chain's CDR3 is CASSPTGGRNNEQFF. In nucleotides, the CDR3 is TGTGCCAGCTCACCGACAGGGGGTCGCAACAATGAGCAGTTCTTC.

This rearrangement joins TRBV19 to TRBJ1-1; D is perhaps TRBD1 (6 bases). The CDR3 extends over 15 amino acids. With 5 bases removed from V and 1 base from J, the gap between germline ends came to 14 bases. Germline V gene lookup returns CDR1 LNHDA and CDR2 SQIVND (reference sequence). This chain's CDR3 is CASSVVGAGNTEAFF. In nucleotides, the CDR3 is TGTGCCAGTAGTGTCGTGGGGGCAGGGAACACTGAAGCTTTCTTT.

V is TRBV23-1 and J is TRBJ1-4, with 8 nucleotides matching TRBD1. TRBV23-1 is assigned to the ORF class and has an uncertain function. J gave up 6 bases and V 4 bases, and 7 bases lay outside the gene matches. The CDR3 loop spans 15 amino acids. CDR3: CASSPRQGSHEKLFF. CDR3 bases: TGCGCCAGCAGTCCCCGACAGGGGTCCCATGAAAAACTGTTTTTT.

This chain uses TRBV27 with TRBJ1-1, with D perhaps matching TRBD1 (6 bases). Germline V gene lookup returns CDR1 MNHEY and CDR2 SMNVEV (reference sequence). The CDR3 loop spans 13 amino acids. Trimming pared 9 bases from V and 3 bases from J, leaving 14 bases between. Here the CDR3 reads CASRTDAYTEAFF. The CDR3 DNA reads as TGTGCCAGTCGGACAGACGCCTACACTGAAGCTTTCTTT.

V and J are TRBV18 and TRBJ2-1; 10 positions agree with TRBD1. This CDR3 contains 15 residues. Trimming at V came to 5 bases and at J to 2 bases, leaving 3 bases not matched to a gene. Germline assignment: CDR1 KGHSH and CDR2 LQKENI. The CDR3 is CASSSGTGAYNEQFF. CDR3 DNA sequence: TGTGCCAGCTCATCCGGGACAGGGGCCTACAATGAGCAGTTCTTC.

This rearrangement joins TRBV7-9 to TRBJ2-3; TRBD2 matches at 8 bases. J lost 3 bases, V lost 2 bases, and 10 bases had no gene match. Germline CDR1 reads SEHNR; CDR2 reads FQNEAQ (reference sequence). The CDR3 is 17 residues long. The CDR3 sequence is CASSLSVSGARTDTQYF. CDR3 DNA sequence: TGTGCCAGCAGCTTATCCGTTAGCGGGGCGAGAACAGATACGCAGTATTTT.

The genes are TRBV2 and TRBJ1-5; tentatively, D is TRBD1 (5 bases). V lost 7 bases, J lost 5 bases, and 18 bases lay in between. This CDR3 is built from 15 residues. Germline assignment: CDR1 SNHLY and CDR2 FYNNEI. The CDR3 DNA is TGTGCCAGCATGGGAGGGACTCCCAGCTATCAGCCCCAGCATTTT. Amino acids: CASMGGTPSYQPQHF.

The rearrangement joins TRBV5-6 to TRBJ1-4; D may be TRBD1 (5 bases). The CDR3 runs to 15 residues. CDR1 and CDR2 (germline): SGHDT, YYEEEE. V was clipped by 3 bases and J by 3 bases, with 12 bases between them. The CDR3 loop is CASSSLGGANEKLFF. For the CDR3, the DNA is TGTGCCAGCAGCTCACTCGGGGGGGCTAATGAAAAACTGTTTTTT.

The chain recombines TRBV6-2 or TRBV6-3 with TRBJ2-5, with 14 bases lining up with TRBD2. CDR1 is MNHEY and CDR2 is SVGEGT in the germline V gene. This CDR3 region has 14 residues. Losses at the gene ends were 6 bases for V and 11 bases for J; bases not matched to a gene: 8. The CDR3 loop reads CASSRTSGGSLQYF. The CDR3 nucleotides read TGTGCCAGCAGCCGGACTAGCGGGGGGTCCCTTCAGTACTTC.

The rearrangement uses TRBV11-3 and TRBJ2-7; 10 bases are shared with TRBD2. The CDR3 spans 14 residues. Germline CDR1 reads SGHNT; CDR2 reads YENEEA. Trimming at V came to 0 bases and at J to 6 bases, leaving 2 bases not matched to a gene. The CDR3 DNA sequence: TGTGCCAGCAGCTTAGATCTAGCGGGGGCCGAGCAGTACTTC. Amino acids: CASSLDLAGAEQYF.

This chain joins TRBV15 and TRBJ1-1, with a weak D call TRBD1 (5 bases). Germline CDR1 reads LNHNV; CDR2 reads YYDKDF (reference sequence). Between the trimmed V and J ends, which lost 0 bases and 1 base, there was a span of 6 bases. The CDR3 extends over 14 amino acids. In DNA form, the CDR3 reads TGTGCCACCAGCAGAGATAGGGGGAACACTGAAGCTTTCTTT. It translates to CATSRDRGNTEAFF.